This T cell receptor (beta chain) was obtained from a study of beta chain features in type 1 diabetes. Study information: Cell yields, gender and age were similar in healthy donors and patients.

Sequencing targeted expressed TCRB transcripts, as all isolated RNA had been reverse transcribed. Generated by immunoSEQ multiplex PCR, the TCRdb table keeps only in-frame clones and is missing some. The sample shows fewer than 55,000 clones, under 55% of them seen only once. V lost 3 bases, J lost 0 bases, and 11 bases lay in between. CDR3 size: 15 residues. Germline V gene lookup returns CDR1 SQVTM and CDR2 ANQGSEA. Findings and limits, study-wide: Patients' naive, central memory and Treg TCRB repertoires seemed closer to one another than those of healthy donors. In every one of the four CD4+ subsets, TCRB CDR3s were moderately but significantly shorter in Type 1 diabetes patients. VDJ junctions from type 1 diabetes patients carried fewer insertions and larger deletions.

This clone was seen a handful of times. Its antigen is unknown. This receptor was identified in a man aged 25-45 years with type 1 diabetes. The sequencing sample was made of Tregs from blood. This rearrangement joins TRBV29-1 to TRBJ2-2; D might be TRBD1 (6 bases). In DNA form, the CDR3 reads TGCAGCGTTGAGTCAGGGGTTTCGAACACCGGGGAGCTGTTTTTT. This gives the protein CSVESGVSNTGELFF.